One T cell receptor beta chain is described in this entry. Its binding antigen is unknown. Per-nucleotide qualities are absent, and no much larger clonotype sits a single base away. The sample comes from a study of blood T cell repertoires in COVID-19 (dated by TCRdb to the early 2020s). About the investigation overall: The collaborator samples originated in the United States, Italy and Spain and spanned the acute and convalescent phases of COVID-19. The material from the prospective study consisted of cDNA or gDNA derived from T cells, B-cell-depleted T cells, or PBMCs. Deeply sampled blood TCRbeta repertoires from subjects exposed to, actively infected with, or recovered from COVID-19 were included in the dataset. The repertoires were made available in a free public database intended to serve as a resource for research on the immune response to SARS-CoV-2. Samples came from the ongoing ImmuneRACE study (first 160 participants) plus 1,254 subjects from 6 global collaborators. Sample metadata almost always included a de-identified subject ID, COVID-19 status, age in years and sex. Where available, HLA class I and class II types were obtained from metadata supplied by the sample provider rather than from assay-based typing. Overall study outcomes, separate from this receptor: How much clinical and demographic metadata was included differed by source and by participant, and the metadata was provided uncurated.

The CDR3 runs 17 amino acids, cysteine and phenylalanine included. The only DNA kept is the CDR3, 51 bases in frame from the first base. TCRbeta CDR3 regions were amplified from genomic DNA using the immunoSEQ Assay, a bias-controlled multiplex PCR. The paper's processing steps were these. Nucleated cell counts per sample were estimated from amplification of reference gene primers within the assay. To quantify the absolute abundance of each unique TCRbeta CDR3 rearrangement, sequence reads were collapsed and filtered. Productive Simpson clonality was computed per sample as the square root of Simpson's diversity index over productive rearrangements. This immuneACCESS table, as held by TCRdb, lists in-frame sequences with V and J called but not all clones. Of the missing ones, under half trace to an unresolved V gene in checked studies; the others have no known cause. Clone size and the V and J calls come from that table; the DNA yielded D and trimming. For this sample the table gives more than 300,000 clones, of which approximately 90% were detected only once. The ten largest clones take up 1.2% of the sample.

Participants in the prospective study were enrolled through a virtual design, were aged roughly 18 to 100 years, and lived in 24 United States geographic areas. To assign participants to cohorts, the prospective study relied on clinical history that participants themselves reported in a screening survey and a study questionnaire. For ImmuneRACE Cohort 3, a participant was defined as recovered based on two consecutive negative NP/OP PCR tests, clearance by a healthcare professional, or resolution of symptoms. Each participant in the prospective study had whole blood, serum and a nasopharyngeal or oropharyngeal swab collected by mobile phlebotomists. Participants in the prospective study had the option to provide additional blood draws and questionnaires over a roughly two-month period. Before DNA extraction, blood samples from the prospective study were shipped at room temperature or frozen.

Sequences were obtained from PBMCs or T cells enriched from blood (not recorded which). This TCR was sampled from a woman under 30 who had recovered from COVID-19. The chain couples TRBV21-1 to TRBJ2-7; the D segment call TRBD1 is taken from the table without a DNA check. TRBV21-1 corresponds to a pseudogene. In nucleotide form, the sequence is TGTGCCAGCAGCAAAGCTTATGGACAGGGGAAAAGGAACGAGCAGTACTTC. It codes for CASSKAYGQGKRNEQYF.